This record concerns one TCR beta chain sequence. There are many counts of this clonotype. Its antigen has not been determined. No qualities accompany the bases; no much larger clone lies one base away. The sample's time point label, in plain terms: sample taken at primary tumor resection. Donors were 72 patients with early-stage, untreated non-small cell lung cancer from the lung TRACERx cohort. For TCR sequencing, whole RNA was extracted from tumor and nontumor lung tissue, or from cryopreserved PBMC samples, and no cell sorting was done. Only patients for whom sufficient RNA was available from at least two tumor regions were selected for TCR sequencing. Its CDR3 holds 14 amino acids, cysteine through phenylalanine. The sequence is cut down to CDR3 DNA, 42 bases in frame from base 1. Trimming leaves V shorter by 5 bases and J shorter by 9 bases, with the junction holding 10 bases beyond the gene matches.

Libraries were built with 5' RACE. Instrument on record: NextSeq 500. In the TCR library protocol, a unique molecular identifier was attached to each TCR cDNA molecule so that PCR and sequencing errors could be corrected. Per the source publication's procedure: Decombinator tools were used for TCR identification, UMI-based error correction and CDR3 extraction. TCRs above a frequency of 2 per 1,000, corresponding to the top 1% of the tumor frequency distribution, were defined as expanded. Renyi diversity was calculated using the R vegan package after each repertoire was subsampled 100 times to 5,000 TCRs. CDR3 similarity networks were built from amino acid triplet string-kernel similarity, with CDR3s being connected when pairwise similarity was above 0.82. Clones were called with MiXCR by TCRdb after fastp trimmed the public reads at Q25, and only in-frame beta chains were retained. Under each unique CDR3 protein, matching rows form one entry showing the most common genes and DNA. These V and J calls originate from TCRdb's pipeline instead of the authors' own analysis. A total of tens of thousands of distinct CDR3 sequences appear in this sample, about 8.5% of them only once. Under 8% of the sample belongs to the ten largest clones.

The data derive from a study of spatial heterogeneity in lung cancer (dated by TCRdb to about 2019). Background for the entire study: Beta-chain transcripts were consistently detected in greater numbers than alpha-chain transcripts, which likely reflects a higher abundance of beta-chain transcripts. Nonsynonymous mutation counts, determined by whole-exome sequencing of tumor tissue, were related to TCR repertoire features. The study quantitatively compared TCR alpha and beta repertoires across multiple tumor regions, matched nontumor lung and blood in non-small cell lung cancer. At surgery, both alpha and beta chains were TCR-sequenced in 200 to 250 tumor regions, approximately 64 matched nontumor lung samples and some 60 PBMC samples. In the raw uncorrected reads, each unique combination of TCR and UMI appeared more than ten times on average.

Summary of the overall study and its limitations: Confirming at a functional level the hypothesis that regional TCRs recognize regional mutations was considered to require additional single-cell paired TCR alpha and beta sequencing. Ubiquitous expanded tumor TCRs were detected in blood more often at tumor resection than at routine follow-up.

This receptor chain uses TRBV12-3 or TRBV12-4 and TRBJ1-5, with TRBD1 identical over 7 junction bases. This sequence originates from a male donor with early-stage non-small cell lung cancer. The specimen was PBMCs, collected at surgery. CDR3 protein: CASSTRTGQRPQHF. Here is the DNA: TGTGCCAGCAGTACACGGACAGGCCAGAGGCCCCAGCATTTT.